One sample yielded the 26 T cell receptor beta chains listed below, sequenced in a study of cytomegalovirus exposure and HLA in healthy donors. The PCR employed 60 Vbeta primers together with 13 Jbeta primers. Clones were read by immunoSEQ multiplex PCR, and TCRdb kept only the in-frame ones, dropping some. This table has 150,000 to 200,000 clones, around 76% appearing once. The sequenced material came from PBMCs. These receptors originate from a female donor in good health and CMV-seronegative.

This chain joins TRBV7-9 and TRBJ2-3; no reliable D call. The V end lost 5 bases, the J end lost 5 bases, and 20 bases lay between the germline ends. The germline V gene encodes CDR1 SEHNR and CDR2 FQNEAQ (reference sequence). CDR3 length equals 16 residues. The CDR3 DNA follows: TGTGCCAGCAGCCCCGACTTAGGCGGTGCACAAGATACGCAGTATTTT. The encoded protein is CASSPDLGGAQDTQYF.

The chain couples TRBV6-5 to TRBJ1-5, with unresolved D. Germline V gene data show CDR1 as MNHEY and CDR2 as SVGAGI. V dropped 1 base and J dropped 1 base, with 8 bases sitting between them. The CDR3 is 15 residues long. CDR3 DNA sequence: TGTGCCAGCAGTTACTATCGGGGAAGCAATCAGCCCCAGCATTTT. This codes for CASSYYRGSNQPQHF.

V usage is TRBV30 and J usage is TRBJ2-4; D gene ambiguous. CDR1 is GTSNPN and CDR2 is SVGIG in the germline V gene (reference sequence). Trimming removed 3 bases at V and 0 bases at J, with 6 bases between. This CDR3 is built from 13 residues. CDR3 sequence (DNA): TGTGCCTGGAGACGGTTAGCCAAAAACATTCAGTACTTC. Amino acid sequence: CAWRRLAKNIQYF.

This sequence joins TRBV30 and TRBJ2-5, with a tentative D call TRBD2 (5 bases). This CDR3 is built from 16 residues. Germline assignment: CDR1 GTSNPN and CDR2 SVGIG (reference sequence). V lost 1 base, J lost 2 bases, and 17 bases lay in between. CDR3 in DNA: TGTGCCTGGAGTGCCAACGGAGGACGGAGACAAGAGACCCAGTACTTC. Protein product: CAWSANGGRRQETQYF. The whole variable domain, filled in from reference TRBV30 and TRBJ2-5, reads SQTIHQWPATLVQPVGSPLSLECTVEGTSNPNLYWYRQAAGRGLQLLFYSVGIGQISSEVPQNLSASRPQDRQFILSSKKLLLSDSGFYLCAWSANGGRRQETQYFGPGTRLLVL.

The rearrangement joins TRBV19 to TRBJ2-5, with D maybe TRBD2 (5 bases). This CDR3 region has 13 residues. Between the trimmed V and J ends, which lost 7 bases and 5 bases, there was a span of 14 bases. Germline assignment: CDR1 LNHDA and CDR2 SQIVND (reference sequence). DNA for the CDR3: TGTGCCAGTATGGCGGGCGGCGCGGAGACCCAGTACTTC. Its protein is CASMAGGAETQYF.

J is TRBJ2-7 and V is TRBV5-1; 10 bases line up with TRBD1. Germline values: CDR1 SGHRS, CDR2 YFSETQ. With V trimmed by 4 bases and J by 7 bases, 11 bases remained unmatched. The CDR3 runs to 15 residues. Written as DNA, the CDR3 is TGCGCCAGCAGCCCAGGGACAGGGGCGTTACGAGAGCAGTACTTC. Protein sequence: CASSPGTGALREQYF.

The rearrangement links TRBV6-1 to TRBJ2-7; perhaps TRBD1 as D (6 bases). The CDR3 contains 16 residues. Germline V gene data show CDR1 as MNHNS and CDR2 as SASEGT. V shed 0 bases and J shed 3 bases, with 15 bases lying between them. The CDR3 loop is CASSEAQDRFNYEQYF. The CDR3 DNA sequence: TGTGCCAGCAGTGAAGCGCAAGACAGGTTCAACTACGAGCAGTACTTC.

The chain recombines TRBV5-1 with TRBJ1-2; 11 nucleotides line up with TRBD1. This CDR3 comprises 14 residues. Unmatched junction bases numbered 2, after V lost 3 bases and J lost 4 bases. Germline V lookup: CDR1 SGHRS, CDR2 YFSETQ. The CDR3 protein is CASSWGTGGYGYTF. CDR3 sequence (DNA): TGCGCCAGCAGCTGGGGGACAGGGGGCTATGGCTACACCTTC.

The CDR3 is CASSPGVGATYEQYF. The CDR3 DNA sequence: TGTGCCAGCAGCCCAGGGGTCGGGGCCACCTACGAGCAGTACTTC. The chain uses TRBV7-7 and TRBJ2-7, with D possibly TRBD1 on 6 matching bases. The germline V gene encodes CDR1 SSHAT and CDR2 FNYEAQ (reference sequence). The CDR3 consists of 15 residues. The germline V and J ends were trimmed by 5 bases and 2 bases, with 16 bases remaining between them. Variable domain in full (rest from reference TRBV7-7 and TRBJ2-7): GAGVSQSPRYKVTKRGQDVTLRCDPISSHATLYWYQQALGQGPEFLTYFNYEAQPDKSGLPSDRFSAERPEGSISTLTIQRTEQRDSAMYRCASSPGVGATYEQYFGPGTRLTVT.

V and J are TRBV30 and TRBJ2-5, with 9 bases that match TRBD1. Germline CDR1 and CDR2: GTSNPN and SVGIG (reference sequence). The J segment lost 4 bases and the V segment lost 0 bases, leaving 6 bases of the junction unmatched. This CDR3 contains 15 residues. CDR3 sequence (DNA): TGTGCCTGGAGTGTACGATCGACAGGGGGAGAGACCCAGTACTTC. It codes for CAWSVRSTGGETQYF.

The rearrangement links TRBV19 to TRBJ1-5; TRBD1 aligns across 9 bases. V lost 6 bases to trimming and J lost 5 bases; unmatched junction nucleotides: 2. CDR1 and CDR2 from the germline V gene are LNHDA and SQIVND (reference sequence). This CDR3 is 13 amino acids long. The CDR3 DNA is TGTGCCAGTAGCTGGACAGGGGATCAGCCCCAGCATTTT. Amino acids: CASSWTGDQPQHF. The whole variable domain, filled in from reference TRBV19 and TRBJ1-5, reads DGGITQSPKYLFRKEGQNVTLSCEQNLNHDAMYWYRQDPGQGLRLIYYSQIVNDFQKGDIAEGYSVSREKKESFPLTVTSAQKNPTAFYLCASSWTGDQPQHFGDGTRLSIL.

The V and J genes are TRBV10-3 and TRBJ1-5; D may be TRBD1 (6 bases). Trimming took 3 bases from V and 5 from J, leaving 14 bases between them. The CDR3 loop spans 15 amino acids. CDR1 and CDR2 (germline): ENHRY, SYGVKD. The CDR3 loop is CAISDRGIGDQPQHF. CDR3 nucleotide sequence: TGTGCCATCAGTGACAGGGGTATTGGCGATCAGCCCCAGCATTTT.

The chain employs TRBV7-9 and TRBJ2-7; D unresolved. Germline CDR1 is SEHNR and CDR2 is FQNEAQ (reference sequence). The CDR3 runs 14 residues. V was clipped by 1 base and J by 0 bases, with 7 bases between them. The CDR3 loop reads CASSLGLRSYEQYF. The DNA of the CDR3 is TGTGCCAGCAGCTTAGGACTCCGCTCCTACGAGCAGTACTTC.

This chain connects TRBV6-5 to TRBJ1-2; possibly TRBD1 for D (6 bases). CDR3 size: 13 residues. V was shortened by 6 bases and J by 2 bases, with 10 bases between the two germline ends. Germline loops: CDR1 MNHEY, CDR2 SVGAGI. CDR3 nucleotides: TGTGCCAGCAGACCAACAGGGAACTATGGCTACACCTTC. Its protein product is CASRPTGNYGYTF.

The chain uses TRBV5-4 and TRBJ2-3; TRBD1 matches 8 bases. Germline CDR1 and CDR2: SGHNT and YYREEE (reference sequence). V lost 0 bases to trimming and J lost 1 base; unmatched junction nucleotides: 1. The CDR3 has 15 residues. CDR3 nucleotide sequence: TGTGCCAGCAGCTTGGGGGGACAGGGCACAGATACGCAGTATTTT. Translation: CASSLGGQGTDTQYF.

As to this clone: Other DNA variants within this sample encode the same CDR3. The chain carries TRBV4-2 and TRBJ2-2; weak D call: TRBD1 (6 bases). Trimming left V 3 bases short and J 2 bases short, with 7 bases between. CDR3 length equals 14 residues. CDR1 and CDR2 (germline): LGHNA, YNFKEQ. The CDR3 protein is CASSQGANTGELFF. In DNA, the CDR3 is TGTGCCAGCAGCCAGGGGGCCAACACCGGGGAGCTGTTTTTT.

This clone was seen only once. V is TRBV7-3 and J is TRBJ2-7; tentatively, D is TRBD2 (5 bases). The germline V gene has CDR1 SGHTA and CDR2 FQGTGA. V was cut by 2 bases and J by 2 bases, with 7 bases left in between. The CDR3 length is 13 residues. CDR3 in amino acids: CASSLGEPYEQYF. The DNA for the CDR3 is TGTGCCAGCAGCTTAGGGGAGCCCTACGAGCAGTACTTC.

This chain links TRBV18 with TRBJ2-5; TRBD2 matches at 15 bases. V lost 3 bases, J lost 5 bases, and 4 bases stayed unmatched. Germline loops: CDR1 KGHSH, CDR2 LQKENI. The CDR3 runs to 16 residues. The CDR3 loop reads CASSPGLAGGEETQYF. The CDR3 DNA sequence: TGTGCCAGCTCACCGGGACTAGCGGGGGGTGAGGAGACCCAGTACTTC.

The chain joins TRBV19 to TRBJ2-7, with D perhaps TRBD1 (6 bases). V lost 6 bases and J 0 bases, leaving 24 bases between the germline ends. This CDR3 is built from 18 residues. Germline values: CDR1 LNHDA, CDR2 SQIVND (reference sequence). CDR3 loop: CASRPGHGTSIISYEQYF. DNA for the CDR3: TGTGCCAGTAGGCCGGGACACGGAACTTCAATTATCTCCTACGAGCAGTACTTC.

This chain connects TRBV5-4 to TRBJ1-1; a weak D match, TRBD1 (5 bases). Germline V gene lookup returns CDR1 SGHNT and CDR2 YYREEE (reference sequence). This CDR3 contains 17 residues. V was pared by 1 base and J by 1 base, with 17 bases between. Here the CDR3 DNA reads TGTGCCAGCAGCTTGAACGGGGGGGGAAGAGCGAACACTGAAGCTTTCTTT. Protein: CASSLNGGGRANTEAFF.

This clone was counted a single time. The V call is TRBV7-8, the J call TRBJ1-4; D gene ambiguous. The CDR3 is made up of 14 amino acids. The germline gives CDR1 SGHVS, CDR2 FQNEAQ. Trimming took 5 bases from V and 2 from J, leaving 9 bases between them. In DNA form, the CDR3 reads TGTGCCAGCAGCAGAGGTCGTACTAATGAAAAACTGTTTTTT. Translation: CASSRGRTNEKLFF.

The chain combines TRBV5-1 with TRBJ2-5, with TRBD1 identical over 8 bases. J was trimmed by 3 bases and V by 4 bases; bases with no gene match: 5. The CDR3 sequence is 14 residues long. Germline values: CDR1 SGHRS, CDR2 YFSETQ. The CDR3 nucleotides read TGCGCCAGCAGCAATATACAGGGGGAAGAGACCCAGTACTTC. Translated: CASSNIQGEETQYF.

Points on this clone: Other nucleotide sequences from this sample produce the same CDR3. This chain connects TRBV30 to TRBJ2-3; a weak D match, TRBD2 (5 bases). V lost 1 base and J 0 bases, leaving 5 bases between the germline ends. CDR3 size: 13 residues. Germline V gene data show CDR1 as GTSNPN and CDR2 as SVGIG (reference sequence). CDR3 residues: CAWSGGSTDTQYF. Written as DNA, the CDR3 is TGTGCCTGGAGTGGCGGGAGCACAGATACGCAGTATTTT.

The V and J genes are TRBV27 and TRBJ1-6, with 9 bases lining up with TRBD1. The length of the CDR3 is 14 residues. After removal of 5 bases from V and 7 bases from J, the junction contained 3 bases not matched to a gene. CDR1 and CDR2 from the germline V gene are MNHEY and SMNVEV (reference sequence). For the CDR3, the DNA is TGTGCCAGCAGTAGAGGGACAGGGAATTCACCCCTCCACTTT. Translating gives CASSRGTGNSPLHF.

The CDR3 region has the DNA TGTGCCAGCAGCCTCCGGGGTAGCGGGATTTTGGGGGAGACCCAGTACTTC. Its protein is CASSLRGSGILGETQYF. The chain links TRBV5-6 to TRBJ2-5, with 8 bases matching TRBD2. The CDR3 consists of 17 residues. V was clipped by 4 bases and J by 5 bases; unmatched bases: 16. The germline V gene has CDR1 SGHDT and CDR2 YYEEEE.

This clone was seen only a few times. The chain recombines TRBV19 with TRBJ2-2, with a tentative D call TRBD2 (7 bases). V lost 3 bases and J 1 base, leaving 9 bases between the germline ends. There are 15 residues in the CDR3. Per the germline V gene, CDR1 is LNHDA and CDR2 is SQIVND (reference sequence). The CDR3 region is CASSIGGLNTGELFF. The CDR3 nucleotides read TGTGCCAGTAGTATCGGGGGGCTGAACACCGGGGAGCTGTTTTTT.